A single sample is the source of the 20 T cell receptor beta chains below, sequenced in a study of cytomegalovirus exposure and HLA in healthy donors. Primers included in the PCR were 60 Vbeta and 13 Jbeta primers. This table comes from immunoSEQ multiplex PCR, and its TCRdb copy is limited to in-frame clones, with some not included. The data contain about 150,000 clones, around four fifths of them singletons. Sequenced: PBMCs. These TCRs come from a woman aged 25 to 45 in good health and CMV-seronegative.

The genes are TRBV5-1 and TRBJ1-6; 7 positions agree with TRBD1. Trimming took 3 bases from V and 0 from J; bases not matched to a gene: 9. Germline V gene lookup returns CDR1 SGHRS and CDR2 YFSETQ. The CDR3 is made up of 18 amino acids. This chain's CDR3 is CASSWGTAGYSYNSPLHF. The CDR3 coding sequence is TGCGCCAGCAGCTGGGGGACAGCTGGTTACTCCTATAATTCACCCCTCCACTTT.

The rearrangement joins TRBV28 to TRBJ1-1; D unresolved. From germline, CDR1 is MDHEN and CDR2 SYDVKM. This CDR3 has 12 residues. V lost 5 bases and J lost 8, with 12 bases in between. The CDR3 DNA reads TGTGCCAGCAGTACATCAGGCCGCGAAGCTTTCTTT. This encodes CASSTSGREAFF.

The CDR3 spells CASHSGGNYNEQFF. In DNA form, the CDR3 reads TGTGCCAGTCATAGCGGGGGAAACTACAATGAGCAGTTCTTC. The V and J genes are TRBV19 and TRBJ2-1; 9 bases match TRBD2. CDR3 length: 14 residues. CDR1 is LNHDA and CDR2 is SQIVND in the germline V gene (reference sequence). V was pared by 8 bases and J by 3 bases, with 5 bases of the junction left unmatched.

V and J are TRBV7-9 and TRBJ1-2; D is unresolved. CDR1 and CDR2 from the germline V gene are SEHNR and FQNEAQ (reference sequence). Trimming left V 4 bases short and J 8 bases short, with 8 bases between. This CDR3 has 11 residues. The chain's CDR3 is CASSSQRGYTF. The CDR3 DNA follows: TGTGCCAGCAGCTCCCAGCGGGGCTACACCTTC.

The CDR3 region is CASSLGNRASYNEQFF. The CDR3 DNA is TGTGCCAGCAGCTTGGGGAACAGGGCTTCCTACAATGAGCAGTTCTTC. This chain connects TRBV5-6 to TRBJ2-1; D perhaps matches TRBD1 (6 bases). The germline V gene encodes CDR1 SGHDT and CDR2 YYEEEE. Trimming removed 0 bases at V and 1 base at J, with 11 bases between. CDR3 length: 16 amino acids.

The chain carries TRBV6-1 and TRBJ1-1, with a weak D call TRBD1 (5 bases). The CDR3 covers 16 residues. In germline, CDR1 is MNHNS, CDR2 SASEGT. V was cut by 2 bases and J by 4 bases, with 17 bases left in between. Here the CDR3 reads CASSERQGGTGTEAFF. CDR3 nucleotides: TGTGCCAGCAGTGAAAGGCAGGGAGGTACGGGCACTGAAGCTTTCTTT.

This chain links TRBV7-2 with TRBJ2-5; a possible D gene is TRBD2 (6 bases). Germline values: CDR1 SGHTA, CDR2 FQGNSA. V was clipped by 1 base and J by 4 bases, with 10 bases between them. This CDR3 has 14 residues. CDR3 loop: CASSLVTGGETQYF. In DNA, the CDR3 is TGTGCCAGCAGCTTAGTAACCGGGGGAGAGACCCAGTACTTC.

The chain combines TRBV7-6 with TRBJ2-2; a possible D gene is TRBD1 (5 bases). This CDR3 has 14 amino acids. Germline V CDR1 and CDR2: SGHVS, FNYEAQ. Trimming took off 0 bases at V and 5 bases at J, with 7 bases between the two ends. The CDR3 reads CASSLAKGTGELFF. The CDR3 DNA reads TGTGCCAGCAGCTTAGCGAAGGGGACCGGGGAGCTGTTTTTT.

The CDR3 loop reads CASSDSGRSGAKGYTF. The CDR3 DNA follows: TGTGCCAGCAGTGACTCTGGCAGGAGCGGCGCAAAAGGCTACACCTTC. The V gene is TRBV6-4, the J gene TRBJ1-2; D uncertain. CDR1 MRHNA and CDR2 SNTAGT come from the germline V gene. The length of the CDR3 is 16 residues. The V end was cut by 0 bases, the J end by 8 bases, with 19 bases between.

This clone was seen once. A junction end diverges from the germline sequence, so it may reflect a read error. In DNA, the CDR3 is TGTGCCAGCAGCTTGAACCTGGGGGGGCCGATTCAAAACTTC. Its translation is CASSLNLGGPIQNF. V gene TRBV5-4 combines with J gene TRBJ2-7; possible D gene TRBD2, 7 bases. The CDR3 covers 14 residues. Germline V lookup: CDR1 SGHNT, CDR2 YYREEE (reference sequence).

The V and J genes are TRBV6-5 and TRBJ2-5; 9 nucleotides line up with TRBD2. J gave up 3 bases and V 6 bases, and 5 bases lay outside the gene matches. Germline values: CDR1 MNHEY, CDR2 SVGAGI. The length of the CDR3 is 14 residues. This CDR3 is CASRGVAGEETQYF. The CDR3 region has the DNA TGTGCCAGCAGGGGGGTAGCGGGGGAAGAGACCCAGTACTTC.

In its sample, this clone was seen once. This chain connects TRBV18 to TRBJ1-3; unclear D gene. Germline V gene lookup returns CDR1 KGHSH and CDR2 LQKENI. The V end lost 2 bases, the J end lost 7 bases, and 12 bases lay between the germline ends. The CDR3 length is 14 residues. As DNA, the CDR3 is TGTGCCAGCTCACCAGCGTCACCCCCTAACACCATATATTTT. Translation: CASSPASPPNTIYF.

This clone occurred a few times. The rearrangement joins TRBV5-1 to TRBJ1-5; no clear D gene. The V end lost 0 bases, the J end lost 2 bases, and 21 bases lay between the germline ends. This CDR3 spans 19 amino acids. Looked up from germline, CDR1 is SGHRS and CDR2 is YFSETQ. This CDR3 reads CASSLGPMEAYMGNQPQHF. For the CDR3, the DNA is TGCGCCAGCAGCTTGGGCCCCATGGAGGCATATATGGGCAATCAGCCCCAGCATTTT.

The chain employs TRBV6-5 and TRBJ2-2; D uncertain. V shed 5 bases and J shed 6 bases, with 10 bases lying between them. Germline V gene data show CDR1 as MNHEY and CDR2 as SVGAGI. The CDR3 contains 13 residues. Written as DNA, the CDR3 is TGTGCCAGCAGTGAACTATATCCCGGGGAGCTGTTTTTT. As protein: CASSELYPGELFF.

This clone was detected only a few times. This chain uses TRBV5-8 with TRBJ2-7; no reliable D call. The CDR3 extends over 13 amino acids. V was shortened by 7 bases and J by 3 bases, with 14 bases between the two germline ends. Per the germline V gene, CDR1 is SGHTS and CDR2 is YDEGEE. CDR3 sequence reads: CASFPGPLYEQYF. CDR3 in DNA: TGTGCCAGCTTTCCGGGTCCCCTCTACGAGCAGTACTTC. The full variable domain, rest sourced from reference TRBV5-8 and TRBJ2-7, is EAGVTQSPTHLIKTRGQQATLRCSPISGHTSVYWYQQALGLGLQFLLWYDEGEERNRGNFPPRFSGRQFPNYSSELNVNALELEDSALYLCASFPGPLYEQYFGPGTRLTVT.

The CDR3 nucleotides are TGCAGCGCCGGGACAGTAAACTATGGCTACACCTTC. It codes for CSAGTVNYGYTF. This sequence joins TRBV29-1 and TRBJ1-2, with 7 bases that match TRBD1. CDR1 is SQVTM and CDR2 is ANQGSEA in the germline V gene. Trimming took 7 bases from V and 2 from J; bases not matched to a gene: 4. This CDR3 is 12 amino acids long.

With respect to this clone: A read error may account for a junction end that differs from germline. Other DNA sequences in the sample encode the same CDR3. The chain uses TRBV6-1 and TRBJ1-5; tentative D call: TRBD1 (6 bases). The CDR3 length is 14 residues. CDR1 MNHNS and CDR2 SASEGT come from the germline V gene. The CDR3 sequence is CVSSVQGMSQPQHF. The CDR3 DNA sequence: TGTGTCAGCAGTGTCCAGGGGATGTCTCAGCCCCAGCATTTT.

The chain recombines TRBV6-5 with TRBJ1-3; a weak D match, TRBD1 (5 bases). Germline-derived CDR1 and CDR2 are MNHEY and SVGAGI. This CDR3 has 15 amino acids. V dropped 5 bases and J dropped 0 bases, with 11 bases sitting between them. The CDR3 sequence: CASSPLDSSGNTIYF. DNA of the CDR3: TGTGCCAGCAGTCCCCTAGACAGCTCTGGAAACACCATATATTTT.

The rearrangement uses TRBV11-2 and TRBJ1-3, with no clear D. The CDR3 runs to 16 residues. Trimming took 1 base from V and 7 from J, leaving 17 bases between them. Germline values: CDR1 SGHAT, CDR2 FQNNGV. The CDR3 nucleotides read TGTGCCAGCAGCTTAGGGGGAAAACGGACTGACAACACCATATATTTT. The encoded protein is CASSLGGKRTDNTIYF.

The chain has TRBV6-6 and TRBJ1-2, with a weak D call TRBD1 (5 bases). Between the trimmed V and J ends, which lost 2 bases and 8 bases, there was a span of 18 bases. Germline V gives CDR1 MNHNY, CDR2 SVGAGI (reference sequence). This CDR3 region has 15 residues. As DNA, the CDR3 is TGTGCCAGCAGTTACCCCACGACAGAAATTAACGGCTACACCTTC. Amino acid sequence: CASSYPTTEINGYTF.